This entry lists 6 T cell receptor beta chains sequenced from one sample in a study of T cell responses to AZD1222 COVID-19 vaccine. Measured with immunoSEQ multiplex PCR; TCRdb has only the in-frame clones, and not every one. The repertoire holds around 94,000 clones, with roughly 85% as singletons. Specimen: peripheral blood, collected 28 days after the second AZD1222 dose. The receptors were gathered from an adult who received the AZD1222 COVID-19 vaccine.

The chain employs TRBV6-1 and TRBJ1-4, with D possibly matching TRBD1 (5 bases). Germline CDR1 reads MNHNS; CDR2 reads SASEGT. The V gene lost 3 bases and the J gene lost 3 bases, with 8 bases spanning the gap. The CDR3 loop spans 14 amino acids. For the CDR3, the DNA is TGTGCCAGCAGTGACAGGGTGGCTAATGAAAAACTGTTTTTT. It specifies CASSDRVANEKLFF.

V is TRBV7-8 and J is TRBJ2-1; 7 bases agree with TRBD2. Germline CDR1 and CDR2: SGHVS and FQNEAQ. With 2 bases clipped from V and 8 bases from J, the junction kept 9 bases outside the gene matches. This CDR3 has 15 residues. For the CDR3, the DNA is TGTGCCAGCAGCTTATTTACGGCGGGAGATCATGAGCAGTTCTTC. Translating gives CASSLFTAGDHEQFF.

This chain connects TRBV29-1 to TRBJ2-2; D unresolved. The germline V and J ends were trimmed by 5 bases and 5 bases, with 18 bases remaining between them. The germline gives CDR1 SQVTM, CDR2 ANQGSEA. This CDR3 has 15 residues. CDR3: CSVLSSPTRTGELFF. As DNA, the CDR3 is TGCAGCGTTCTTTCTTCACCCACTCGTACCGGGGAGCTGTTTTTT.

V gene TRBV5-6 combines with J gene TRBJ1-6, with D perhaps TRBD1 (6 bases). The CDR3 is 14 amino acids. Germline assignment: CDR1 SGHDT and CDR2 YYEEEE. With 4 bases removed from V and 9 bases from J, the gap between germline ends came to 14 bases. The CDR3 nucleotides are TGTGCCAGCAGCCAGAGGGGGATAGGTTCACCCCTCCACTTT. It specifies CASSQRGIGSPLHF. Complete variable domain (other parts from reference TRBV5-6 and TRBJ1-6): DAGVTQSPTHLIKTRGQQVTLRCSPKSGHDTVSWYQQALGQGPQFIFQYYEEEERQRGNFPDRFSGHQFPNYSSELNVNALLLGDSALYLCASSQRGIGSPLHFGNGTRLTVT.

The chain has TRBV2 and TRBJ2-1; 10 positions agree with TRBD2. Germline-derived CDR1 and CDR2 are SNHLY and FYNNEI. CDR3 length: 19 amino acids. The trim removed 2 bases at V and 3 bases at J, leaving 13 bases unmatched. Written as DNA, the CDR3 is TGTGCCAGCAGTGAATGGGATACTAGCGGGACCTTAGTCTACAATGAGCAGTTCTTC. Its translation is CASSEWDTSGTLVYNEQFF.

V and J are TRBV27 and TRBJ1-4, with a weak D call TRBD1 (5 bases). The V gene's germline CDR1 is MNHEY and CDR2 SMNVEV (reference sequence). Between the trimmed V and J ends, which lost 5 bases and 4 bases, there was a span of 11 bases. The CDR3 has 14 amino acids. The CDR3: CASSPGGINEKLFF. The CDR3 DNA follows: TGTGCCAGCAGTCCGGGGGGGATTAATGAAAAACTGTTTTTT.